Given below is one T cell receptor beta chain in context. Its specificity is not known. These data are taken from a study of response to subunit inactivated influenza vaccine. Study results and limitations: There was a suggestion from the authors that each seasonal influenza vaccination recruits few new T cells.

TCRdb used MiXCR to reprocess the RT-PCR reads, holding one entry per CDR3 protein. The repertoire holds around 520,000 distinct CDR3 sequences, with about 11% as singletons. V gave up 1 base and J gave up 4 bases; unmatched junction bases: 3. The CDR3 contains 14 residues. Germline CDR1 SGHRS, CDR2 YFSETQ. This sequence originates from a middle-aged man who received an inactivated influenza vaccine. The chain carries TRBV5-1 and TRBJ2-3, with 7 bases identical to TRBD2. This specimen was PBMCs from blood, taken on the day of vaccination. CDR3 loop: CASSLSGVADTQYF. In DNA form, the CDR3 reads TGCGCCAGCAGCTTGAGCGGGGTGGCAGATACGCAGTATTTT.